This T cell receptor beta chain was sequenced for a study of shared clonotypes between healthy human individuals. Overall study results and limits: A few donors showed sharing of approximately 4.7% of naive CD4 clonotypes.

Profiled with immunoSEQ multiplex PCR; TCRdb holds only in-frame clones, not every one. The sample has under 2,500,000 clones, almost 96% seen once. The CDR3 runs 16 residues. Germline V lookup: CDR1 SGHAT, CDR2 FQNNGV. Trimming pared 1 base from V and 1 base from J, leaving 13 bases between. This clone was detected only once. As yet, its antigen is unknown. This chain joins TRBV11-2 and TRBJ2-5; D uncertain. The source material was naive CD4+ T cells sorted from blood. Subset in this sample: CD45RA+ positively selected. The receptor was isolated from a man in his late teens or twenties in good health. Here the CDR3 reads CASSLGDKVSQETQYF. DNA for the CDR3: TGTGCCAGCAGCTTAGGGGATAAGGTTTCCCAAGAGACCCAGTACTTC.